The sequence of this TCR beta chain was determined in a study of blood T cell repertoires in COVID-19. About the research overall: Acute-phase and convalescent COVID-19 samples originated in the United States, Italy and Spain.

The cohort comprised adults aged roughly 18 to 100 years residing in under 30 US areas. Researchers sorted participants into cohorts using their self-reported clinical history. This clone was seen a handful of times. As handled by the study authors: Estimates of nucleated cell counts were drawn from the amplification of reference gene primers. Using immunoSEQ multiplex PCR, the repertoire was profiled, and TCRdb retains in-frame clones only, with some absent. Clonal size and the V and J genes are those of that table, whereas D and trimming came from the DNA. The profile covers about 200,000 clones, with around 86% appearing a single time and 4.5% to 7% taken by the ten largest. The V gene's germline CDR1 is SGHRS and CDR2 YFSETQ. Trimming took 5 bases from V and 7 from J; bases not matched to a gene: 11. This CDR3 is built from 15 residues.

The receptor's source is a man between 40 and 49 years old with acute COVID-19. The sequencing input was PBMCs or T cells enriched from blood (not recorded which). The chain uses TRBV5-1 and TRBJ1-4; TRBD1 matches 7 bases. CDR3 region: CASSPTGEVGEKLFF. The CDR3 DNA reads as TGCGCCAGCAGTCCTACAGGGGAGGTTGGTGAAAAACTGTTTTTT. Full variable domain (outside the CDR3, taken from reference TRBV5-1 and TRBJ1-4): KAGVTQTPRYLIKTRGQQVTLSCSPISGHRSVSWYQQTPGQGLQFLFEYFSETQRNKGNFPGRFSGRQFSNSRSEMNVSTLELGDSALYLCASSPTGEVGEKLFFGSGTQLSVL.